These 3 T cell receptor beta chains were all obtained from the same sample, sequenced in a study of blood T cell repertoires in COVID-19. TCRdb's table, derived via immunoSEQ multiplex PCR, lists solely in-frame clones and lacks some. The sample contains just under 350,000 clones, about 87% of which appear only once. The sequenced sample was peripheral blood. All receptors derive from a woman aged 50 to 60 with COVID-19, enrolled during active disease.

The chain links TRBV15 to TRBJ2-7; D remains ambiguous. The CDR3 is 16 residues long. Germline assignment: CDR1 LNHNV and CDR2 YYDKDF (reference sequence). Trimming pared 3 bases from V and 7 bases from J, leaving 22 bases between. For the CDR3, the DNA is TGTGCCACCAGCAGGCACAAGACGACAATTAATCGAGAGCAGTACTTC. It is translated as CATSRHKTTINREQYF.

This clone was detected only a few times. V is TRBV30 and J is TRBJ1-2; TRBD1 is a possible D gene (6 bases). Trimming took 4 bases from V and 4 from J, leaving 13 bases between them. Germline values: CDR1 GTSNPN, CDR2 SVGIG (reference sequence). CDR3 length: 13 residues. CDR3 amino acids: CAWNPLGAYGYTF. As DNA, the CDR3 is TGTGCCTGGAACCCATTGGGGGCCTATGGCTACACCTTC.

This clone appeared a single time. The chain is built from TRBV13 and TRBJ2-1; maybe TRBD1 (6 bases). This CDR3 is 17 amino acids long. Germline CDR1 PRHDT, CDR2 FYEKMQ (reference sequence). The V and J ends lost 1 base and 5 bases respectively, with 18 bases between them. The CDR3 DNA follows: TGTGCCAGCAGCTTAGCCGACACAGGGTTAGGTAACAATGAGCAGTTCTTC. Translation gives CASSLADTGLGNNEQFF.